The rows below give T cell receptor beta chains drawn from one sample of a study of blood T cell repertoires in COVID-19. Here immunoSEQ multiplex PCR was the method, and the copy in TCRdb shows in-frame clones only, minus some. This repertoire shows fewer than 250,000 clones, around 83% found once; its top ten account for approximately 7%. The specimen sequenced was peripheral blood. All receptors derive from a woman aged 45 to 65 with acute or convalescent COVID-19. Both conserved end residues are trimmed from each CDR3.

V gene	J gene	CDR3 protein
TRBV29-1	TRBJ2-1	SVVMLAGGPYEQF
TRBV27	TRBJ2-7	ASSPRRGEGEQY
TRBV30	TRBJ2-7	ACAITSYEQY
TRBV19	TRBJ1-3	ASRPDRGTGNTIY
TRBV4-1	TRBJ2-1	ASSQDPVIGEQF
TRBV7-2	TRBJ1-5	ASSQRGGNQPQH
TRBV2	TRBJ2-6	ASSADRGPGANVLT
TRBV10-3	TRBJ2-2	AITGDTGELF
TRBV7-2	TRBJ2-5	ASRGTGIETQY
TRBV20-1	TRBJ1-5	SASRTVNQPQH
TRBV30	TRBJ2-1	AWSVLGTSYNEQF
TRBV2	TRBJ2-7	ASSGSGYEQY
TRBV21-1	TRBJ1-2	ASRTGEEGYGYT
TRBV13	TRBJ2-7	ASSLGGQLYEQY
TRBV4-2	TRBJ1-5	ASSQGHNQPQH
TRBV6-5	TRBJ1-2	ASSSTGGGYGYT
TRBV24-1	TRBJ2-5	ATSDFGGQETQY
TRBV9	TRBJ1-2	ASSVMTGGAHGYT
TRBV2	TRBJ2-2	ASRTSVGELF
TRBV13	TRBJ2-5	ASSREGLYRETQY
TRBV7-9	TRBJ1-1	ASSRQGGTEAF
TRBV9	TRBJ2-2	ASRPGQNTGELF
TRBV7-9	TRBJ2-7	ASSLGRQGTLYEQY
TRBV9	TRBJ2-5	ASSALAGRETQY
TRBV30	TRBJ1-1	AWSGGRSLEAF
TRBV28	TRBJ1-2	ASSFLEENYGYT
TRBV30	TRBJ1-5	AYDYSRDQPQH
TRBV30	TRBJ2-2	AWGTTYGELF
TRBV3-1/TRBV3-2	TRBJ2-3	ASSQAWIGGTDTQY